This TCR beta chain was obtained from a study of shared clonotypes between healthy human individuals. Study background: Three plates each covered CD4 naive and memory; CD8 naive two, CD8 memory one.

Of note for this clone: Its specificity is not known.

This CDR3 is built from 15 residues. Germline values: CDR1 MNHEY, CDR2 SMNVEV (reference sequence). Germline trimming cut 5 bases from V and 5 bases from J; bases unmatched to any gene: 9. Only in-frame clones appear in the TCRdb table, and some are missing; sequencing was by immunoSEQ multiplex PCR. The sample holds some 1,400,000 clones; around 95% are singletons and the top ten take 1% to 1.5%. Study-level findings and limits: The generation probabilities recorded for non-shared clonotypes fell below those of clonotypes shared by all four donors. Limited genetic and exposure-history diversity came from having few donors.

Sequenced: naive CD4+ T cells sorted from blood. The subset was: CD45RA+ positively selected. J is TRBJ2-1 and V is TRBV27; 7 bases are shared with TRBD1. The TCR originated in a man aged 25 to 40 in good health. The CDR3 is CASSPTPGQDNEQFF. CDR3 bases: TGTGCCAGCAGTCCCACTCCCGGACAGGACAATGAGCAGTTCTTC.